Listed here are 19 T cell receptor beta chains from one sample, sequenced in a study of T cell repertoires in cytomegalovirus infection. TCRdb reprocessed the reads with MiXCR, giving one entry per CDR3 protein. The sample has about 320,000 distinct CDR3 sequences, more than 8% seen once. The material sequenced was PBMCs. These receptors were collected from a human donor in good health (CMV status not recorded). Some clones in this sample may be carry-over from other donors' samples.

This clonotype was seen many times. The V gene is TRBV2, the J gene TRBJ2-7, with 7 bases that match TRBD1. The V gene end was trimmed by 6 bases and the J gene end by 2 bases; junction bases not matched to a gene: 10. Germline V lookup: CDR1 SNHLY, CDR2 FYNNEI. This CDR3 is 15 amino acids long. Here the CDR3 DNA reads TGTGCCAGCAGGGATGTGGTGGGACAGCCCTACGAGCAGTACTTC. Translating gives CASRDVVGQPYEQYF.

This clonotype was observed a few times. This sequence joins TRBV28 and TRBJ2-1; D call uncertain. Trimming cost V 5 bases and J 3 bases, with 5 bases left between them. Germline assignment: CDR1 MDHEN and CDR2 SYDVKM. This CDR3 has 12 residues. CDR3 bases: TGTGCCAGCAGTCTTAACTACAATGAGCAGTTCTTC. Amino acids: CASSLNYNEQFF.

This clonotype was detected ten times or more. This chain links TRBV7-2 with TRBJ1-3; D is uncertain. Trimming took off 7 bases at V and 7 bases at J, with 11 bases between the two ends. CDR3 length: 12 residues. CDR1 SGHTA and CDR2 FQGNSA come from the germline V gene. The CDR3 region has the DNA TGTGCCAGCAACCGACTGGGGAACACCATATATTTT. It yields the protein CASNRLGNTIYF.

This clonotype occurred many times. The rearrangement links TRBV28 to TRBJ2-1, with 7 nucleotides matching TRBD2. V dropped 4 bases and J dropped 8; count of bases not matched to a gene: 5. Germline CDR1 reads MDHEN; CDR2 reads SYDVKM. This CDR3 contains 13 residues. The chain's CDR3 is CASSSGLPDEQFF. CDR3 sequence (DNA): TGTGCCAGCAGTTCGGGACTACCCGATGAGCAGTTCTTC.

This clonotype was counted many times. The CDR3 DNA reads as TGTGCCAGCAGCCCCTTAGGGCTAGCGGGTCTCGAGCAGTACTTC. This encodes CASSPLGLAGLEQYF. This chain joins TRBV7-8 and TRBJ2-7, with TRBD2 matching 8 bases. Per the germline V gene, CDR1 is SGHVS and CDR2 is FQNEAQ. V was pared by 5 bases and J by 6 bases, with 12 bases of the junction left unmatched. The length of the CDR3 is 15 residues.

The J gene is TRBJ2-2, the V gene TRBV7-3; D is unresolved. Trimming removed 0 bases from V and 6 bases from J, with 8 bases in between. Germline assignment: CDR1 SGHTA and CDR2 FQGTGA. The CDR3 covers 14 residues. The CDR3 is CASSLTRASGELFF. In nucleotides, the CDR3 is TGTGCCAGCAGCTTAACGCGAGCGTCCGGGGAGCTGTTTTTT.

The chain uses TRBV10-3 and TRBJ1-4; 7 nucleotides match TRBD1. Germline loops: CDR1 ENHRY, CDR2 SYGVKD. The CDR3 covers 15 residues. Trimming removed 4 bases from V and 8 bases from J; junction bases left unmatched: 10. The CDR3 region has the DNA TGTGCCATCAGTGGATCACAGGGGATGGGAGAAAAACTGTTTTTT. Translated, it gives CAISGSQGMGEKLFF.

This clonotype turned up a few times. The germline gene is not matched at one end of the junction; a read error may be the cause. The chain employs TRBV5-4 and TRBJ1-1, with no clear D. CDR1 and CDR2 from the germline V gene are SGHNT and YYREEE (reference sequence). The CDR3 loop spans 10 amino acids. CDR3: CASLNIEAFF. For the CDR3, the DNA is TGTGCCAGTCTGAACATTGAAGCTTTCTTT.

This clonotype came up a few times. This rearrangement joins TRBV20-1 to TRBJ1-5; D is uncertain. This CDR3 comprises 13 residues. Trimming removed 3 bases from V and 4 bases from J, with 10 bases in between. Looked up from germline, CDR1 is DFQATT and CDR2 is SNEGSKA (reference sequence). The CDR3 bases are TGCAGTGCTAGGCGGGTCCAAAATCAGCCCCAGCATTTT. It encodes CSARRVQNQPQHF.

This clonotype was detected only a few times. The chain is built from TRBV4-1 and TRBJ1-6; TRBD1 might be the D (5 bases). This CDR3 has 15 residues. V lost 2 bases, J lost 8 bases, and 13 bases lay in between. Germline V gene lookup returns CDR1 MGHRA and CDR2 YSYEKL. The CDR3 sequence is CASSQLGTNHSPLHF. Here the CDR3 DNA reads TGCGCCAGCAGCCAACTAGGGACTAACCATTCACCCCTCCACTTT.

This clonotype came up many times. This rearrangement joins TRBV11-2 to TRBJ2-3; 9 nucleotides match TRBD1. The germline V gene encodes CDR1 SGHAT and CDR2 FQNNGV. The CDR3 loop spans 17 amino acids. Trimming took 5 bases from V and 0 from J; bases not matched to a gene: 9. DNA for the CDR3: TGTGCCAGCAGCCCGGCCGGGACAGGGCGAAGCACAGATACGCAGTATTTT. Translated, it gives CASSPAGTGRSTDTQYF. Based on the CDR3 plus reference TRBV11-2 and TRBJ2-3, the full variable domain is EAGVAQSPRYKIIEKRQSVAFWCNPISGHATLYWYQQILGQGPKLLIQFQNNGVVDDSQLPKDRFSAERLKGVDSTLKIQPAKLEDSAVYLCASSPAGTGRSTDTQYFGPGTRLTVL.

Many counts were recorded for this clonotype. V gene TRBV7-2 combines with J gene TRBJ1-5, with 8 bases lining up with TRBD1. With 6 bases clipped from V and 4 bases from J, the junction kept 8 bases outside the gene matches. This CDR3 is built from 15 residues. Per the germline V gene, CDR1 is SGHTA and CDR2 is FQGNSA. CDR3 amino acids: CASRPRQGTNQPQHF. The DNA of the CDR3 is TGTGCCAGCAGACCAAGACAGGGGACAAATCAGCCCCAGCATTTT.

This chain connects TRBV7-2 to TRBJ2-7; D is possibly TRBD1 or TRBD2 (6 bases each). The length of the CDR3 is 15 residues. The V gene lost 4 bases and the J gene lost 6 bases, with 19 bases spanning the gap. Germline loops: CDR1 SGHTA, CDR2 FQGNSA. The CDR3 reads CASSSESRGLTEQYF. The DNA of the CDR3 is TGTGCCAGCAGCTCCGAAAGCCGGGGGCTCACCGAGCAGTACTTC.

The table lists this clonotype with many counts. The chain joins TRBV7-2 to TRBJ1-6; possibly TRBD1 for D (6 bases). This CDR3 is 15 amino acids long. Trimming left V 5 bases short and J 4 bases short, with 12 bases between. From germline, CDR1 is SGHTA and CDR2 FQGNSA. Written as DNA, the CDR3 is TGTGCCAGCAGCGCCGGGACATCGTATAATTCACCCCTCCACTTT. Encoded protein: CASSAGTSYNSPLHF.

This clonotype appeared many times. The chain links TRBV7-2 to TRBJ2-1; 7 positions agree with TRBD2. Looked up from germline, CDR1 is SGHTA and CDR2 is FQGNSA. The CDR3 covers 17 residues. Losses at the gene ends were 4 bases for V and 7 bases for J; bases not matched to a gene: 16. The CDR3 bases are TGTGCCAGCAGCTCCTACTTGCGAGGGAGGGCCGGGAATGAGCAGTTCTTC. Translated, it gives CASSSYLRGRAGNEQFF. Drawing the rest from reference TRBV7-2 and TRBJ2-1, the complete variable domain is GAGVSQSPSNKVTEKGKDVELRCDPISGHTALYWYRQSLGQGLEFLIYFQGNSAPDKSGLPSDRFSAERTGGSVSTLTIQRTQQEDSAVYLCASSSYLRGRAGNEQFFGPGTRLTVL.

The CDR3 loop is CAISEQGGNQPQHF. Here the CDR3 DNA reads TGTGCCATCAGTGAACAGGGAGGAAATCAGCCCCAGCATTTT. The rearrangement joins TRBV10-3 to TRBJ1-5; D is perhaps TRBD1 (6 bases). The germline V and J ends were trimmed by 3 bases and 4 bases, with 10 bases remaining between them. This CDR3 contains 14 residues. The germline V gene encodes CDR1 ENHRY and CDR2 SYGVKD.

This clonotype came up many times. The rearrangement uses TRBV12-3 or TRBV12-4 and TRBJ1-2; D remains unclear. This CDR3 has 15 amino acids. V was trimmed by 6 bases and J by 1 base, leaving 15 bases between them. The CDR3 is CASSHGRAVNYGYTF. CDR3 DNA sequence: TGTGCCAGCAGCCATGGTAGGGCGGTTAACTATGGCTACACCTTC.

The rearrangement links TRBV7-6 to TRBJ2-2; 10 nucleotides agree with TRBD2. This CDR3 spans 15 amino acids. Germline-derived CDR1 and CDR2 are SGHVS and FNYEAQ. With V trimmed by 4 bases and J by 5 bases, 4 bases remained unmatched. The CDR3 DNA is TGTGCCAGCAGCTCGTCTAGCGGGGGTACCGGGGAGCTGTTTTTT. Protein: CASSSSSGGTGELFF.

The chain employs TRBV12-3 or TRBV12-4 and TRBJ2-1; TRBD2 matches 12 bases. The ends lost 3 bases at V and 7 bases at J; junction bases unmatched: 7. CDR3 length: 16 residues. The CDR3 loop reads CASSLQTSGGTNEQFF. CDR3 nucleotides: TGTGCCAGCAGTTTGCAGACTAGCGGGGGTACAAATGAGCAGTTCTTC.